This T cell receptor (beta chain) was retrieved from a study of blood T cell repertoires in COVID-19. The CDR3 covers 13 residues. CDR1 and CDR2 from the germline V gene are MNHEY and SVGAGI. Germline trimming cut 6 bases from V and 6 bases from J; bases unmatched to any gene: 7. Sequencing was performed with immunoSEQ multiplex PCR; in TCRdb, only in-frame clones are kept and a portion is missing. Of 90,000 to 150,000 clones in the sample, around 80% were seen once. This receptor was taken from a woman older than 75 with acute or convalescent COVID-19. The specimen was peripheral blood. The chain couples TRBV6-5 to TRBJ1-2; 7 bases map to TRBD1. The CDR3 nucleotides read TGTGCCAGCAGCCCCCCGACAGGGAATGGCTACACCTTC. It translates to CASSPPTGNGYTF.